Described below is a single T cell receptor beta chain sequence and its context. These data belong to a study of blood T cell repertoires in COVID-19. Patients of the Seattle cohort, enrolled during active infection, were followed longitudinally. In the original workflow: By means of reference gene primer amplification, nucleated cell counts were estimated. Some clones are missing from TCRdb's copy, which holds only in-frame ones; the method was immunoSEQ multiplex PCR. V, J and clone size derive from that table, while D and trimming were established from the DNA sequence. Seen here are about 200,000 clones, more than 85% observed once, and the top ten hold about 9.4%. The V gene end was trimmed by 0 bases and the J gene end by 9 bases; junction bases not matched to a gene: 10. This CDR3 has 17 residues. Per the germline V gene, CDR1 is LGHNA and CDR2 is YSLEER.

Input material: peripheral blood. The TCR originated in a woman in her forties or fifties with COVID-19, enrolled during active disease. The chain uses TRBV4-3 and TRBJ2-3; 12 bases are a match to TRBD2. The CDR3 region is CASSQEPPSGGAYTQYF. DNA for the CDR3: TGCGCCAGCAGCCAAGAACCCCCTAGCGGGGGGGCCTACACGCAGTATTTT.